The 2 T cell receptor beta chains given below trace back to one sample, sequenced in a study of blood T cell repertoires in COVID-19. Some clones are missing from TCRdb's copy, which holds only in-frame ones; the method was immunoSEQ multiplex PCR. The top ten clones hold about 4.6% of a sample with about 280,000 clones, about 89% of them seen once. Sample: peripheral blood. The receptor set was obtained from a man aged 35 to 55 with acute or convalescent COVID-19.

The CDR3 bases are TGTGCCAGCTCACCGAAGGAAGGGGTGCAGTTCTTC. It translates to CASSPKEGVQFF. This chain connects TRBV18 to TRBJ2-1, with a tentative D call TRBD1 (5 bases). V lost 3 bases, J lost 12 bases, and 12 bases lay in between. Germline CDR1 is KGHSH and CDR2 is LQKENI. This CDR3 contains 12 residues.

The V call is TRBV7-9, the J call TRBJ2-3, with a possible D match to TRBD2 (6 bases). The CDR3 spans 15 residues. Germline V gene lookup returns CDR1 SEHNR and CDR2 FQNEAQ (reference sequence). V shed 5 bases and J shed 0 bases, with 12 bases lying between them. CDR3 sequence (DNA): TGTGCCAGCAGCCTAGGGACTGCCAGCACAGATACGCAGTATTTT. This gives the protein CASSLGTASTDTQYF.